This TCR beta chain was sequenced during a study of T cell clusters in autoimmune cytopenias. Overall study context: A median age of around 59 years and mean of 56 years characterized healthy donor controls.

Regarding this clonotype: The antigen is not known.

Study-wide results and limits: Primary autoimmune cytopenia patients seemingly lacked the physiological T cell clusters found in healthy donors.

This CDR3 is built from 15 residues. CDR1 and CDR2 from the germline V gene are LNHDA and SQIVND (reference sequence). Multiplex touch-down PCR amplified TRB using TRB-A and TRB-B pools in one tube. TCRdb reprocessed the multiplex PCR reads and reports one entry per CDR3 protein, with no DNA. In total, the table holds several thousand distinct CDR3 sequences. TRB was amplified from about 270 ng of peripheral blood genomic DNA per sample. These sequences were also reported in another study, on T cell repertoires in aging, cancer and after chemotherapy. From that paper: Donors were grouped into six age bands spanning 30 or younger through 70 or older.

This TCR came from a human donor in good health. The V and J genes are TRBV19 and TRBJ2-1; the D call of TRBD1 rests on TCRdb alone, since no DNA is present to check it. The sequenced material came from peripheral blood. CDR3 amino acids: CASSIDPLPYNEQFF.